This T cell receptor (beta chain) derives from a study of T cell repertoires in cytomegalovirus infection. The wider study: CMV epitopes in the study were HLA-C-restricted (recently identified) and HLA-B-restricted (well studied). Evidence of both CMV infection and a matching HLA type came from public TCR beta signatures.

With regard to this clonotype: The antigen remains undetermined.

MiXCR, applied by TCRdb to the reads, yields one record per CDR3 protein. This table has around 900,000 distinct CDR3 sequences, roughly 30% appearing once. Study observations and caveats: The ex vivo response showed dominance by HLA-C-restricted CMV-specific TCR beta clonotypes. Based on cumulative public TCR beta family frequency, carriers of CMV plus the relevant HLA were identified.

The CDR3 runs to 13 residues. Deletions cut 7 bases from V and 2 bases from J, with 11 bases between. CDR1 and CDR2 (germline): MDHEN, SYDVKM. V gene TRBV28 combines with J gene TRBJ2-5; possibly TRBD1 for D (5 bases). The source material was cultured CD8+ T cells from PBMCs, sampled from culture after CMV antigen stimulation. This receptor was obtained from a human donor in good health (CMV status not recorded). Some clones in this sample may be carry-over from other donors' samples. Here the CDR3 DNA reads TGTGCCAGCATAACAGGTTATCAAGAGACCCAGTACTTC. This translates into CASITGYQETQYF.